The 25 T cell receptor beta chains reported below all come from one sample, sequenced in a study of cytomegalovirus exposure and HLA in healthy donors. The PCR employed 60 Vbeta primers together with 13 Jbeta primers. Assay used: immunoSEQ multiplex PCR; TCRdb lists only in-frame clones, some missing. The table lists about 100,000 clones, approximately 78% of them singletons, with approximately 0.8% in the top ten. Sequences were obtained from PBMCs. The origin of the receptors is a woman in her sixties or seventies in good health and CMV-seronegative.

V is TRBV5-6 and J is TRBJ1-1; 9 bases fit TRBD1. The germline CDR1 and CDR2 sequences are SGHDT and YYEEEE. The V segment lost 3 bases and the J segment 6 bases; nucleotides outside the gene matches: 9. This CDR3 has 15 residues. The CDR3 loop is CASSSLSRDRAEAFF. The CDR3 coding sequence is TGTGCCAGCAGCTCTCTGTCCCGGGACAGGGCTGAAGCTTTCTTT.

This sequence joins TRBV6-6 and TRBJ2-7, with a possible D match to TRBD1 (5 bases). Trimming removed 3 bases from V and 6 bases from J, with 9 bases in between. The germline V gene encodes CDR1 MNHNY and CDR2 SVGAGI (reference sequence). This CDR3 contains 12 residues. The CDR3 bases are TGTGCCAGCAGTTATGCAGGGTCCGAGCAGTACTTC. It is translated as CASSYAGSEQYF.

V and J are TRBV28 and TRBJ1-5, with 7 bases that match TRBD1. CDR1 MDHEN and CDR2 SYDVKM come from the germline V gene. V trimming: 5 bases; J trimming: 6 bases; junction bases outside the gene matches: 10. The CDR3 consists of 15 residues. The CDR3 nucleotides read TGTGCCAGCAGTGAAGCTCAGGGGGTCGGTCAGCCCCAGCATTTT. Protein sequence: CASSEAQGVGQPQHF.

This clone has just a few counts. The chain links TRBV5-6 to TRBJ1-1; 7 bases are shared with TRBD1. Germline V CDR1 and CDR2: SGHDT, YYEEEE. Trimming took 0 bases from V and 1 from J; bases not matched to a gene: 6. The CDR3 length is 16 residues. Written as DNA, the CDR3 is TGTGCCAGCAGCTTGGACAGGGGAGGTGGGAACACTGAAGCTTTCTTT. This gives the protein CASSLDRGGGNTEAFF.

Turning to this clone: Other DNA variants within this sample encode the same CDR3. The V gene is TRBV9, the J gene TRBJ2-7, with D tentatively TRBD1 (5 bases). CDR1 and CDR2 from the germline V gene are SGDLS and YYNGEE. Trimming took 2 bases from V and 0 from J, leaving 6 bases between them. This CDR3 contains 13 residues. The CDR3 region is CASSVDISYEQYF. CDR3 DNA sequence: TGTGCCAGCAGCGTGGACATCTCCTACGAGCAGTACTTC.

The chain is built from TRBV7-9 and TRBJ2-4, with D possibly matching TRBD1 (5 bases). The CDR3 covers 15 residues. V was pared by 4 bases and J by 7 bases, with 17 bases between. Germline V gives CDR1 SEHNR, CDR2 FQNEAQ (reference sequence). The CDR3, as DNA: TGTGCCAGCAGCTCCGGCAAGGCAGGGTGGAACATTCAGTACTTC. Translation: CASSSGKAGWNIQYF.

The CDR3 sequence: CASSYSSGGIYEQYF. Here the CDR3 DNA reads TGTGCCAGCAGTTACTCCAGCGGGGGGATCTACGAGCAGTACTTC. This chain links TRBV6-5 with TRBJ2-7; the match to TRBD2 covers 9 bases. Losses at the gene ends were 0 bases for V and 3 bases for J; bases not matched to a gene: 3. Looked up from germline, CDR1 is MNHEY and CDR2 is SVGAGI. CDR3 length: 15 residues.

The genes are TRBV28 and TRBJ2-7; D may be TRBD1 (8 bases). V gave up 5 bases and J gave up 0 bases, with 23 bases separating them. There are 18 residues in the CDR3. CDR1 and CDR2 from the germline V gene are MDHEN and SYDVKM. DNA for the CDR3: TGTGCCAGCAGTGGACAGGGACTCAGAGCGGGAAGCTCCTACGAGCAGTACTTC. The encoded protein is CASSGQGLRAGSSYEQYF.

J is TRBJ2-7 and V is TRBV18; 7 bases align to TRBD1. After removal of 0 bases from V and 3 bases from J, the junction contained 2 bases not matched to a gene. CDR3 size: 14 residues. The V gene's germline CDR1 is KGHSH and CDR2 LQKENI. CDR3 loop: CASSPPGQNYEQYF. The CDR3 bases are TGTGCCAGCTCACCACCGGGACAGAACTACGAGCAGTACTTC.

This chain uses TRBV4-3 with TRBJ2-1; 8 positions match TRBD1. The germline V gene encodes CDR1 LGHNA and CDR2 YSLEER. V shed 4 bases, J shed 4 bases, and the junction held 9 bases outside the gene matches. The CDR3 runs to 16 residues. The CDR3 is CASSPQGAGGYNEQFF. The CDR3 DNA reads TGCGCCAGCAGCCCCCAGGGGGCAGGGGGATACAATGAGCAGTTCTTC.

This chain connects TRBV10-3 to TRBJ1-5; tentatively, D is TRBD1 (5 bases). The CDR3 length is 15 residues. Per germline, CDR1 ENHRY and CDR2 SYGVKD. Trimming stripped 0 bases from V and 3 bases from J, with 9 bases between. CDR3: CAISESMGLNQPQHF. Written as DNA, the CDR3 is TGTGCCATCAGTGAGTCAATGGGACTCAATCAGCCCCAGCATTTT.

This chain uses TRBV28 with TRBJ1-2, with unresolved D. Germline V gene lookup returns CDR1 MDHEN and CDR2 SYDVKM. V lost 5 bases and J 4 bases, leaving 14 bases between the germline ends. CDR3 length: 14 amino acids. The chain's CDR3 is CASSTPPPGYGYTF. DNA of the CDR3: TGTGCCAGCAGTACCCCCCCGCCAGGCTATGGCTACACCTTC.

The gene calls are TRBV30 and TRBJ2-5; 7 bases are shared with TRBD1. The CDR3 contains 16 residues. The J segment lost 0 bases and the V segment lost 3 bases, leaving 10 bases of the junction unmatched. Germline V gene lookup returns CDR1 GTSNPN and CDR2 SVGIG (reference sequence). The CDR3 reads CAWRPLLGQHQETQYF. The CDR3 DNA reads as TGTGCCTGGAGACCTCTTCTGGGACAGCACCAAGAGACCCAGTACTTC.

The chain is built from TRBV19 and TRBJ1-2, with a weak D call TRBD1 (5 bases). Deletions cut 6 bases from V and 3 bases from J, with 11 bases between. CDR1 is LNHDA, CDR2 SQIVND, per germline (reference sequence). The CDR3 loop spans 13 amino acids. The CDR3 DNA is TGTGCCAGTAGGACTTCAGGGCACTATGGCTACACCTTC. This encodes CASRTSGHYGYTF.

Only one count was recorded for this clone. V gene TRBV27 combines with J gene TRBJ1-6; TRBD1 matches at 7 bases. The CDR3 has 13 residues. With 10 bases clipped from V and 4 bases from J, the junction kept 4 bases outside the gene matches. The V gene's germline CDR1 is MNHEY and CDR2 SMNVEV (reference sequence). The CDR3, as DNA: TGTGCCACCGGGACAGATTATAATTCACCCCTCCACTTT. As protein: CATGTDYNSPLHF.

CDR3 DNA: TGTGCCATCACGGACAGCTCTTTGAATGAGCAGTTCTTC. Translated, it gives CAITDSSLNEQFF. J is TRBJ2-1 and V is TRBV10-3, with a possible D match to TRBD1 (6 bases). V was trimmed by 7 bases and J by 7 bases, leaving 14 bases between them. CDR1 and CDR2 (germline): ENHRY, SYGVKD. CDR3 length: 13 residues.

This sequence joins TRBV11-2 and TRBJ2-2, with 9 nucleotides matching TRBD1. The CDR3 is made up of 16 amino acids. Trimming took 5 bases from V and 1 from J; bases not matched to a gene: 5. CDR1 is SGHAT and CDR2 is FQNNGV in the germline V gene. Here the CDR3 reads CASSNRGLGNTGELFF. CDR3 nucleotide sequence: TGTGCCAGCAGCAACAGGGGGCTCGGGAACACCGGGGAGCTGTTTTTT.

V is TRBV7-8 and J is TRBJ2-5, with 11 bases fitting TRBD2. The V segment lost 5 bases and the J segment 5 bases; nucleotides outside the gene matches: 7. Germline V gives CDR1 SGHVS, CDR2 FQNEAQ. The CDR3 consists of 15 residues. CDR3: CASSLRLAGMETQYF. The CDR3, as DNA: TGTGCCAGCAGCCTAAGACTAGCGGGAATGGAGACCCAGTACTTC. Combining the CDR3 with reference TRBV7-8 and TRBJ2-5 gives the whole variable domain GAGVSQSPRYKVAKRGQDVALRCDPISGHVSLFWYQQALGQGPEFLTYFQNEAQLDKSGLPSDRFFAERPEGSVSTLKIQRTQQEDSAVYLCASSLRLAGMETQYFGPGTRLLVL.

This clone was seen only once. The V and J genes are TRBV7-6 and TRBJ2-1, with TRBD1 matching over 8 bases. CDR3 length equals 14 residues. Losses at the gene ends were 5 bases for V and 5 bases for J; bases not matched to a gene: 5. The germline gives CDR1 SGHVS, CDR2 FNYEAQ. For the CDR3, the DNA is TGTGCCAGCAGCCCTCAGGGGGCCCACAATGAGCAGTTCTTC. It specifies CASSPQGAHNEQFF.

Worth noting for this clone: Other DNA sequences within the sample encode an identical CDR3. The chain links TRBV7-9 to TRBJ2-5, with D uncertain. The CDR3 loop spans 11 amino acids. Per germline, CDR1 SEHNR and CDR2 FQNEAQ (reference sequence). V was clipped by 4 bases and J by 3 bases, with 3 bases between them. CDR3 coding DNA: TGTGCCAGCAGCTCCGAAGAGACCCAGTACTTC. Translated, it gives CASSSEETQYF. The whole variable domain, remainder taken from reference TRBV7-9 and TRBJ2-5, is DTGVSQNPRHKITKRGQNVTFRCDPISEHNRLYWYRQTLGQGPEFLTYFQNEAQLEKSRLLSDRFSAERPKGSFSTLEIQRTEQGDSAMYLCASSSEETQYFGPGTRLLVL.

This chain joins TRBV7-2 and TRBJ2-2, with a weak D call TRBD1 (5 bases). V shed 6 bases and J shed 4 bases, with 15 bases lying between them. Germline loops: CDR1 SGHTA, CDR2 FQGNSA. The CDR3 totals 15 residues. Here the CDR3 reads CASSPQGYGTGELFF. The DNA of the CDR3 is TGTGCCAGCAGTCCTCAGGGATATGGCACCGGGGAGCTGTTTTTT.

This clone occurred once. This chain joins TRBV5-5 and TRBJ1-1; TRBD1 agrees at 7 bases. CDR1 and CDR2 (germline): SGHKS, YYEKEE (reference sequence). J lost 2 bases, V lost 2 bases, and 3 bases had no gene match. CDR3 length: 14 amino acids. CDR3 in DNA: TGTGCCAGCAGCTTAGGAGGGGGCAACACTGAAGCTTTCTTT. This encodes CASSLGGGNTEAFF.

This chain connects TRBV29-1 to TRBJ1-2, with no clear D. Germline CDR1 reads SQVTM; CDR2 reads ANQGSEA. The V gene lost 8 bases and the J gene lost 9 bases, with 16 bases spanning the gap. There are 11 residues in the CDR3. The CDR3 reads CSPTARVRYTF. The CDR3 DNA is TGCAGCCCTACGGCGCGGGTACGCTACACCTTC.

This chain links TRBV7-2 with TRBJ2-2; D is possibly TRBD1 (6 bases). Trimming left V 1 base short and J 5 bases short, with 8 bases between. This CDR3 is built from 14 residues. From germline, CDR1 is SGHTA and CDR2 FQGNSA. This CDR3 is CASSLDRVTGELFF. CDR3 nucleotides: TGTGCCAGCAGCTTAGACAGGGTAACCGGGGAGCTGTTTTTT.

The rearrangement joins TRBV13 to TRBJ2-3; 11 bases match TRBD2. The CDR3 totals 16 residues. Looked up from germline, CDR1 is PRHDT and CDR2 is FYEKMQ (reference sequence). Trimming removed 3 bases from V and 0 bases from J; junction bases left unmatched: 2. The CDR3 region is CASSLTSGTSTDTQYF. DNA of the CDR3: TGTGCCAGCAGCTTGACTAGCGGGACTAGCACAGATACGCAGTATTTT.